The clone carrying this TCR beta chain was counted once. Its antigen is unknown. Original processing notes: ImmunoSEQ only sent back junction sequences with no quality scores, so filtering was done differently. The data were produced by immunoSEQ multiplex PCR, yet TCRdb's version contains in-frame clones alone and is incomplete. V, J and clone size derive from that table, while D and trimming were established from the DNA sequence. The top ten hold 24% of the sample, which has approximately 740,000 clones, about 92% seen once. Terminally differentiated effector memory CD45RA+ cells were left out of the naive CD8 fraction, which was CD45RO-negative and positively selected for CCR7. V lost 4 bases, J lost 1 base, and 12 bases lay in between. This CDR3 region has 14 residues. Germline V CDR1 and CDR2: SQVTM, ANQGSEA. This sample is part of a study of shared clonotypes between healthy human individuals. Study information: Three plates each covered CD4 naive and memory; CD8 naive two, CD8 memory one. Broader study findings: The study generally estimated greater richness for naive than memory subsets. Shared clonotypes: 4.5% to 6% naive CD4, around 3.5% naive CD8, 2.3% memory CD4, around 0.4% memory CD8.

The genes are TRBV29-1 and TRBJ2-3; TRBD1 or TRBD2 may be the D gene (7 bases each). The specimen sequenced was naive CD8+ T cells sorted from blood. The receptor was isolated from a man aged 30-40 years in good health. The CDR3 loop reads CSVGQGGGTDTQYF. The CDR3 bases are TGCAGCGTTGGACAGGGAGGGGGCACAGATACGCAGTATTTT.